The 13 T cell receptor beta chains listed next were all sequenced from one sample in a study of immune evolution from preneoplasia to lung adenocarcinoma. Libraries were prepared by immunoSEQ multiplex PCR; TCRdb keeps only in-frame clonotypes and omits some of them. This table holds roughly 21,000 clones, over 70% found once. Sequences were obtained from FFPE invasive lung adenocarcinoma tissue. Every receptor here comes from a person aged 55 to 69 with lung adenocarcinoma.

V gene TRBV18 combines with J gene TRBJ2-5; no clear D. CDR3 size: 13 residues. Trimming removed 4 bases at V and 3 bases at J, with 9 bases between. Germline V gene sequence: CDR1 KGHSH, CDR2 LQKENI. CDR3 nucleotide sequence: TGTGCCAGCTCACAGAATCGTGAAGAGACCCAGTACTTC. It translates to CASSQNREETQYF.

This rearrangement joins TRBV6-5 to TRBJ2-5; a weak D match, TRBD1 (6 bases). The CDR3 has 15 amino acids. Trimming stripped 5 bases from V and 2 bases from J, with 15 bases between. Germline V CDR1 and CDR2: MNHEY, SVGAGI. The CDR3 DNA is TGTGCCAGCAGTCACCAGGGGCAGGGGCAAGAGACCCAGTACTTC. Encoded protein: CASSHQGQGQETQYF.

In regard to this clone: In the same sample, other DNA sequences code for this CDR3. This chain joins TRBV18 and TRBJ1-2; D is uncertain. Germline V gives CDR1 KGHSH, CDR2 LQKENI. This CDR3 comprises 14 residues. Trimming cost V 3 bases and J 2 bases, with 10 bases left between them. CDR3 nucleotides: TGTGCCAGCTCACCGGCGGCCCGCAACTATGGCTACACCTTC. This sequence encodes CASSPAARNYGYTF.

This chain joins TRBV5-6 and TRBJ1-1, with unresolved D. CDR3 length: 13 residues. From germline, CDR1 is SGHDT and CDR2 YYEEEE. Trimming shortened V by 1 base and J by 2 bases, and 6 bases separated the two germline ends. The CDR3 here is CASSLRRNTEAFF. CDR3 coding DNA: TGTGCCAGCAGCTTGCGGAGAAACACTGAAGCTTTCTTT.

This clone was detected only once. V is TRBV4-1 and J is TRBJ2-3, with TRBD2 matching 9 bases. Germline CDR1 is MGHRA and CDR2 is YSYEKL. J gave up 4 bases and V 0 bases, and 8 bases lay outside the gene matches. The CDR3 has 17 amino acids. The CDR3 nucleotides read TGCGCCAGCAGCCAAGATGTGGGCGGGAGGGCCGCAGATACGCAGTATTTT. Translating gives CASSQDVGGRAADTQYF.

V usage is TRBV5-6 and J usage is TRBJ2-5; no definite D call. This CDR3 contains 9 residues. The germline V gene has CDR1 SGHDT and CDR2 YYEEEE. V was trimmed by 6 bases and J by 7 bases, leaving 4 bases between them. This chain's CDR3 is CASNGTQYF. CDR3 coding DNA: TGTGCCAGCAATGGGACCCAGTACTTC.

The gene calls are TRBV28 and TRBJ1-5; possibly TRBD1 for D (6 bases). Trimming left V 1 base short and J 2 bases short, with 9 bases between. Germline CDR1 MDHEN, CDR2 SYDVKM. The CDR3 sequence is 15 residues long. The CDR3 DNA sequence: TGTGCCAGCAGTTTATTCGGGGGGCGCAATCAGCCCCAGCATTTT. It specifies CASSLFGGRNQPQHF.

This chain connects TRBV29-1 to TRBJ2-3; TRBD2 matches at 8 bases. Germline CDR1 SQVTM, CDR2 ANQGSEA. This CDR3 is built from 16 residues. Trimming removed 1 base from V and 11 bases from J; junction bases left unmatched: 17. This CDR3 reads CSVEAGAGGGAVGQYF. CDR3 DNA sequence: TGCAGCGTTGAAGCCGGGGCGGGAGGAGGGGCAGTGGGGCAGTATTTT.

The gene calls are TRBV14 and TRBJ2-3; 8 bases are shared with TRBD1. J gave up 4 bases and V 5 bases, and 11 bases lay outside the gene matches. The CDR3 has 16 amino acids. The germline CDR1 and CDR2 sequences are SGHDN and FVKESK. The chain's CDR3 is CASSFYGTGGPDTQYF. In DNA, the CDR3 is TGTGCCAGCAGCTTTTACGGGACAGGTGGCCCAGATACGCAGTATTTT.

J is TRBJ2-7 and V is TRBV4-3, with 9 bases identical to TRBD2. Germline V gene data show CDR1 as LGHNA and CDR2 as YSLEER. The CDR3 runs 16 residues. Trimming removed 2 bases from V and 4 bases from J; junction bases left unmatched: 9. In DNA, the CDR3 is TGCGCCAGCAGCCAACCTCAGGTAGCGGGAGAGTACGAGCAGTACTTC. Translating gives CASSQPQVAGEYEQYF.

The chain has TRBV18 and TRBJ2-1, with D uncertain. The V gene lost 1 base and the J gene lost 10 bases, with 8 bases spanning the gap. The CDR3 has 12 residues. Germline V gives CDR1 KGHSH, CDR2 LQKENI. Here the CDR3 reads CASSPQGHEQFF. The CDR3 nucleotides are TGTGCCAGCTCACCACAGGGTCACGAGCAGTTCTTC.

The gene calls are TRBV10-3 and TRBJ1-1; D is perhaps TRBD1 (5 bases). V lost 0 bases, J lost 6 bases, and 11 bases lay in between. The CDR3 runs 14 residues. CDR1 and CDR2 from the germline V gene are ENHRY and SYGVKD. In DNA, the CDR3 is TGTGCCATCAGTGAGTCTGCAGGGATATCTGAAGCTTTCTTT. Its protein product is CAISESAGISEAFF.

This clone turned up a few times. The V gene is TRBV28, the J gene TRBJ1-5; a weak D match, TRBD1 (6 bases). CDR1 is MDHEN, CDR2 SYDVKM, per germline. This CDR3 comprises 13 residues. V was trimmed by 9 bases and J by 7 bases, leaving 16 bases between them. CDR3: CASWQGPGQPQHF. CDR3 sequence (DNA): TGTGCCAGTTGGCAGGGGCCGGGGCAGCCCCAGCATTTT.